Each of the 10 T cell receptor beta chains below was sequenced from the same sample in a study of neurological immune-mediated disorders. Time point in this sample: longitudinal time-point 1 (baseline). MiXCR, applied by TCRdb to the 5' RACE reads, yields one record per CDR3 protein. Here the sample spans over 70,000 distinct CDR3 sequences, roughly a tenth being singletons. Sequencing used PBMCs. Receptors originate from a man aged 25 to 45 in good health.

This clonotype appeared many times. The V and J genes are TRBV7-6 and TRBJ2-2, with 10 bases aligning to TRBD2. With 1 base clipped from V and 5 bases from J, the junction kept 4 bases outside the gene matches. Germline V gene sequence: CDR1 SGHVS, CDR2 FNYEAQ. This CDR3 is 16 amino acids long. CDR3: CASSLGGLAATGELFF. In DNA, the CDR3 is TGTGCCAGCAGCTTAGGTGGACTAGCGGCAACCGGGGAGCTGTTTTTT.

This clonotype occurred many times. The chain links TRBV21-1 to TRBJ2-6; the table assigns TRBD2, which was not confirmed against the DNA. TRBV21-1 is flagged as a pseudogene. CDR3 length: 22 residues. For the CDR3, the DNA is TGTGCCAGCAGCAAAGGAAGCAGGAGTTGTAGTCACCGAATCTCTGGGGCCAACGTCCTGACTTTC. This gives the protein CASSKGSRSCSHRISGANVLTF.

This clonotype was found many times. The chain employs TRBV10-3 and TRBJ2-7, with TRBD1 matching over 8 bases. The CDR3 consists of 14 residues. Germline V CDR1 and CDR2: ENHRY, SYGVKD. V lost 7 bases to trimming and J lost 2 bases; unmatched junction nucleotides: 7. DNA of the CDR3: TGTGCCATCACCCACGGGACAGGTGCCTACGAGCAGTACTTC. This encodes CAITHGTGAYEQYF.

This clonotype showed up many times. This rearrangement joins TRBV7-6 to TRBJ2-3; 7 nucleotides line up with TRBD2. The CDR3 totals 15 residues. J was trimmed by 1 base and V by 5 bases; bases with no gene match: 6. Germline CDR1 reads SGHVS; CDR2 reads FNYEAQ. This CDR3 reads CASSPGLDGTDTQYF. CDR3 nucleotide sequence: TGTGCCAGCAGCCCTGGACTAGACGGCACAGATACGCAGTATTTT.

This clonotype was recorded at least ten times. This sequence joins TRBV7-2 and TRBJ1-1; 11 bases line up with TRBD1. The CDR3 contains 16 residues. CDR1 and CDR2 (germline): SGHTA, FQGNSA. The V and J ends lost 5 bases and 1 base, in that order; junction bases with no gene match: 6. The CDR3 DNA sequence: TGTGCCAGCAGCCTGGACAGGGGGCTGACGAACACTGAAGCTTTCTTT. It translates to CASSLDRGLTNTEAFF.

This clonotype was counted at least ten times. This sequence joins TRBV6-1 and TRBJ1-6, with 7 bases fitting TRBD1. Germline trimming cut 8 bases from V and 6 bases from J; bases unmatched to any gene: 4. CDR1 MNHNS and CDR2 SASEGT come from the germline V gene. This CDR3 is 13 amino acids long. The CDR3: CASGGQINSPLHF. CDR3 sequence (DNA): TGTGCCAGCGGGGGACAGATTAATTCACCCCTCCACTTT.

This clonotype was seen ten or more times. The J gene is TRBJ2-3, the V gene TRBV27; 11 bases agree with TRBD1. Germline loops: CDR1 MNHEY, CDR2 SMNVEV (reference sequence). Unmatched junction bases numbered 6, after V lost 5 bases and J lost 5 bases. This CDR3 region has 15 residues. The DNA for the CDR3 is TGTGCCAGCAGTATCGCCGGGACAGGGGGAGATACGCAGTATTTT. Translation gives CASSIAGTGGDTQYF.

This clonotype was detected only once. CDR3 loop: CASSQAGGLLQETQYF. In DNA form, the CDR3 reads TGTGCCAGCAGCCAAGCGGGTGGACTTCTCCAAGAGACCCAGTACTTC. The genes are TRBV3-1 and TRBJ2-5, with D possibly TRBD2 on 5 matching bases. V was cut by 1 base and J by 1 base, with 13 bases left in between. The germline CDR1 and CDR2 sequences are LGHDT and YNNKEL (reference sequence). This CDR3 spans 16 amino acids.

This clonotype showed up just a few times. The V and J genes are TRBV25-1 and TRBJ2-5, with 8 bases matching TRBD1. There are 15 residues in the CDR3. V was clipped by 1 base and J by 5 bases; unmatched bases: 6. Looked up from germline, CDR1 is MGHDK and CDR2 is SYGVNS. Here the CDR3 reads CASSEFMDRAETQYF. The CDR3, as DNA: TGTGCCAGCAGTGAATTTATGGACAGGGCCGAGACCCAGTACTTC.

This clonotype was detected many times. The CDR3 loop reads CASIGPGAGAQFF. DNA for the CDR3: TGTGCCAGCATCGGGCCGGGGGCAGGGGCACAGTTCTTC. V gene TRBV2 combines with J gene TRBJ2-1; D assignment may be TRBD1 or TRBD2 (6 bases each). V dropped 7 bases and J dropped 13 bases, with 20 bases sitting between them. Per the germline V gene, CDR1 is SNHLY and CDR2 is FYNNEI. This CDR3 has 13 amino acids. Using reference TRBV2 and TRBJ2-1 for the parts outside the CDR3, the full variable domain is EPEVTQTPSHQVTQMGQEVILRCVPISNHLYFYWYRQILGQKVEFLVSFYNNEISEKSEIFDDQFSVERPDGSNFTLKIRSTKLEDSAMYFCASIGPGAGAQFFGPGTRLTVL.